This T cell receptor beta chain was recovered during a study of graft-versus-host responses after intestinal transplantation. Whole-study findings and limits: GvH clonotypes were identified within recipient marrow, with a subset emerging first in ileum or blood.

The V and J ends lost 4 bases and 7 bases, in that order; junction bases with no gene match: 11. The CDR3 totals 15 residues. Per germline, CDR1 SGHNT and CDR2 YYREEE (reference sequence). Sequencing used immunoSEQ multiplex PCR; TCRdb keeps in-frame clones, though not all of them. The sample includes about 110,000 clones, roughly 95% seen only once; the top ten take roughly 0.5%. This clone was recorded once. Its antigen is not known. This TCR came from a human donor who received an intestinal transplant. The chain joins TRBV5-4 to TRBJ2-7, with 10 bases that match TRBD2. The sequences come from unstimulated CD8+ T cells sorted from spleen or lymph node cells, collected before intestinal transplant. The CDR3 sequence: CASSQEEREGGEQYF. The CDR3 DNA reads TGTGCCAGCAGCCAAGAGGAGCGGGAGGGCGGAGAGCAGTACTTC.